Listed below are T cell receptor beta chains from one sample, sequenced in a study of T cells in Graves' hyperthyroidism and ophthalmopathy. MiXCR, applied by TCRdb to the multiplex PCR reads, yields one record per CDR3 protein. The sample includes hundreds of thousands of distinct CDR3 sequences, approximately 14% of them seen just once. The sample comprised blood. The source of these receptors is a woman in her twenties or thirties with Graves' hyperthyroidism that later progressed to Graves' ophthalmopathy. Both conserved end residues are part of each CDR3. D genes are given only for firm matches. Clone sizes are given selectively: once, few, many, or a class where the clone is expanded.

V: TRBV5-1; size: -; J: TRBJ1-6; D: TRBD1; CDR3: CASSLEGTDRGNSPLHF; DNA: TGCGCCAGCAGCTTGGAAGGTACTGACAGGGGGAATTCACCCCTCCACTTT
V: TRBV5-1; size: -; J: TRBJ2-6; D: TRBD1; CDR3: CASSSQGAGANVLTF; DNA: TGCGCCAGCAGCTCACAGGGGGCTGGGGCCAACGTCCTGACTTTC
V: TRBV20-1; size: many; J: TRBJ1-6; D: TRBD1; CDR3: CSARVPGQGKSPLHF; DNA: TGCAGTGCTAGGGTACCGGGACAGGGAAAGTCACCCCTCCACTTT
V: TRBV27; size: many; J: TRBJ2-5; D: TRBD2; CDR3: CASSLSRAGVETQYF; DNA: TGTGCCAGCAGTTTATCGAGAGCGGGAGTAGAGACCCAGTACTTC
V: TRBV7-2; size: many; J: TRBJ2-7; D: TRBD2; CDR3: CASSASSGKAYEQYF; DNA: TGTGCCAGCAGCGCGTCTAGCGGGAAGGCCTACGAGCAGTACTTC
V: TRBV19; size: many; J: TRBJ1-5; D: -; CDR3: CASSMSSYSNQPQHF; DNA: TGTGCCAGTAGTATGTCCAGCTATAGCAATCAGCCCCAGCATTTT
V: TRBV28; size: many; J: TRBJ2-7; D: -; CDR3: CASSAGAGAIDSHYEQYF; DNA: TGTGCCAGCAGCGCAGGAGCAGGAGCCATAGATTCTCACTACGAGCAGTACTTC
V: TRBV7-2; size: -; J: TRBJ2-2; D: -; CDR3: CASSPLIPGELFF; DNA: TGTGCCAGCAGCCCCTTAATACCCGGGGAGCTGTTTTTT
V: TRBV28; size: many; J: TRBJ2-7; D: TRBD1; CDR3: CASSVPGTVSYEQYF; DNA: TGTGCCAGCAGTGTCCCCGGGACAGTCTCCTACGAGCAGTACTTC
V: TRBV6-2/TRBV6-3; size: -; J: TRBJ2-1; D: -; CDR3: CASSYGSGVPGFVF; DNA: TGTGCCAGCAGTTACGGGTCGGGGGTCCCCGGTTTCGTCTTC
V: TRBV6-5; size: -; J: TRBJ1-1; D: -; CDR3: CASSHPGRGEMNTEAFF; DNA: TGTGCCAGCAGTCACCCGGGGAGGGGGGAAATGAACACTGAAGCTTTCTTT
V: TRBV4-3; size: few; J: TRBJ2-7; D: -; CDR3: CASSQDQGTSPLYEQYF; DNA: TGCGCCAGCAGCCAAGATCAAGGGACCTCCCCGCTCTACGAGCAGTACTTC
V: TRBV30; size: many; J: TRBJ1-2; D: -; CDR3: CASPFSRRSYGYTF; DNA: TGTGCCTCACCTTTTTCGCGGCGGAGCTATGGCTACACCTTC
V: TRBV20-1; size: -; J: TRBJ2-6; D: -; CDR3: CSARDQGPASGATVLTF; DNA: TGCAGTGCTAGAGATCAAGGGCCAGCCTCTGGGGCCACCGTCCTGACTTTC
V: TRBV19; size: few; J: TRBJ1-2; D: -; CDR3: CASQDSLIYGYTF; DNA: TGTGCCAGCCAGGACAGTCTTATCTATGGCTACACCTTC
V: TRBV28; size: many; J: TRBJ2-1; D: TRBD2; CDR3: CASRVPGLAGGNEQFF; DNA: TGTGCCAGCAGGGTCCCGGGACTAGCGGGAGGGAATGAGCAGTTCTTC
V: TRBV24-1; size: -; J: TRBJ1-2; D: TRBD1; CDR3: CATRAGGTDYGYTF; DNA: TGTGCCACCAGGGCAGGGGGAACGGACTATGGCTACACCTTC
V: TRBV6-2/TRBV6-3; size: many; J: TRBJ2-7; D: TRBD2; CDR3: CASSRSGATYEQYF; DNA: TGTGCCAGCAGTCGGAGCGGGGCCACCTACGAGCAGTACTTC
V: TRBV20-1; size: many; J: TRBJ2-7; D: -; CDR3: CSARGQGGPYEQYF; DNA: TGCAGTGCTAGGGGGCAGGGAGGCCCCTACGAGCAGTACTTC
V: TRBV7-6; size: -; J: TRBJ2-7; D: -; CDR3: CASSPRNEGSGYEQYF; DNA: TGTGCCAGCAGCCCCCGGAATGAAGGGAGTGGTTACGAGCAGTACTTC
V: TRBV12-3/TRBV12-4; size: many; J: TRBJ1-5; D: -; CDR3: CASSFHTGNLDQPQHF; DNA: TGTGCCAGCAGTTTTCACACAGGGAATCTAGACCAGCCCCAGCATTTT
V: TRBV3-1; size: many; J: TRBJ1-5; D: -; CDR3: CASSRPGLQPQHF; DNA: TGTGCCAGCAGCCGACCGGGTCTTCAACCCCAGCATTTT
V: TRBV18; size: -; J: TRBJ1-2; D: -; CDR3: CASSPQAYGYTF; DNA: TGTGCCAGCTCACCACAGGCCTATGGCTACACCTTC
V: TRBV12-3/TRBV12-4; size: many; J: TRBJ2-3; D: -; CDR3: CASSLTMTDTQYF; DNA: TGTGCCAGCAGCCTAACGATGACAGATACGCAGTATTTT
V: TRBV4-1; size: -; J: TRBJ2-5; D: TRBD2; CDR3: CASSQGVSSGRKTQYF; DNA: TGCGCCAGCAGCCAAGGGGTGAGTAGCGGGAGGAAGACCCAGTACTTC
V: TRBV14; size: few; J: TRBJ1-1; D: TRBD1; CDR3: CASSRSGGWTEAFF; DNA: TGTGCCAGCAGCCGTTCAGGGGGTTGGACTGAAGCTTTCTTT
V: TRBV27; size: many; J: TRBJ1-2; D: -; CDR3: CASSRGAVYGYTF; DNA: TGTGCCAGCAGTCGGGGGGCGGTCTATGGCTACACCTTC
V: TRBV10-3; size: many; J: TRBJ1-5; D: -; CDR3: CAISEGNQPQHF; DNA: TGTGCCATCAGTGAGGGAAATCAGCCCCAGCATTTT
V: TRBV28; size: many; J: TRBJ1-2; D: TRBD1; CDR3: CASEDRGYGYTF; DNA: TGTGCCAGCGAAGACAGGGGGTATGGCTACACCTTC
V: TRBV11-3; size: -; J: TRBJ1-5; D: TRBD1; CDR3: CASSSSGTGKDQPQHF; DNA: TGTGCCAGCAGCTCTTCCGGGACAGGGAAGGATCAGCCCCAGCATTTT
V: TRBV19; size: few; J: TRBJ1-6; D: -; CDR3: CASRKGPSSPLHF; DNA: TGTGCCAGTAGGAAAGGGCCCAGTTCACCCCTCCACTTT
V: TRBV28; size: -; J: TRBJ1-5; D: TRBD1; CDR3: CASSHGTGGAGQPQHF; DNA: TGTGCCAGCAGTCATGGGACAGGGGGCGCGGGGCAGCCCCAGCATTTT
V: TRBV3-1; size: many; J: TRBJ1-1; D: -; CDR3: CASSQGWDTEAFF; DNA: TGTGCCAGCAGCCAAGGGTGGGACACTGAAGCTTTCTTT
V: TRBV20-1; size: -; J: TRBJ1-2; D: TRBD1; CDR3: CRADRDYGYTF; DNA: TGCAGGGCAGACAGGGACTATGGCTACACCTTC
V: TRBV3-1; size: few; J: TRBJ1-2; D: -; CDR3: CASSQPGLGNYGYTF; DNA: TGTGCCAGCAGCCAACCGGGACTGGGCAACTATGGCTACACCTTC
V: TRBV19; size: many; J: TRBJ1-4; D: -; CDR3: CASSARQEGGKLFF; DNA: TGTGCCAGTAGTGCCAGACAGGAAGGGGGAAAACTGTTTTTT
V: TRBV12-3/TRBV12-4; size: -; J: TRBJ1-1; D: -; CDR3: CASSQYKAFF; DNA: TGTGCCAGCAGTCAGTACAAAGCTTTCTTT
V: TRBV18; size: -; J: TRBJ1-1; D: TRBD1; CDR3: CASSPLTGEAAFF; DNA: TGTGCCAGCTCACCACTCACAGGGGAGGCAGCTTTCTTT